This T cell receptor (beta chain) was recovered during a study of cytomegalovirus exposure and HLA in healthy donors. Researchers ran the PCR with 60 Vbeta and 13 Jbeta primers. Sequencing used immunoSEQ multiplex PCR; TCRdb keeps in-frame clones, though not all of them. The table shows 150,000 or so clones, with about 77% occurring only once. Study-wide results and limits: Reports state that TCR beta sequences accurately predicted most subjects' HLA-A and HLA-B alleles. It emerged from a later analysis that several of the most significant clusters appeared to be linked to common viral pathogens. TCR beta V- and J-gene trimming, according to a later analysis, was linked to a missense DCLRE1C variant.

In regard to this clone: Its cognate antigen is unknown.

The origin of this receptor is a female donor in good health and CMV-seronegative. Sequencing input: PBMCs.

CDR3 amino acids: CASSPGGGRTDYGYTF. As DNA, the CDR3 is TGTGCCAGCAGCCCGGGGGGCGGGCGGACCGACTATGGCTACACCTTC. The V and J genes are TRBV5-6 and TRBJ1-2; weak D call: TRBD1 (6 bases). V was cut by 4 bases and J by 3 bases, with 19 bases left in between. CDR3 size: 16 residues. Germline V gives CDR1 SGHDT, CDR2 YYEEEE.